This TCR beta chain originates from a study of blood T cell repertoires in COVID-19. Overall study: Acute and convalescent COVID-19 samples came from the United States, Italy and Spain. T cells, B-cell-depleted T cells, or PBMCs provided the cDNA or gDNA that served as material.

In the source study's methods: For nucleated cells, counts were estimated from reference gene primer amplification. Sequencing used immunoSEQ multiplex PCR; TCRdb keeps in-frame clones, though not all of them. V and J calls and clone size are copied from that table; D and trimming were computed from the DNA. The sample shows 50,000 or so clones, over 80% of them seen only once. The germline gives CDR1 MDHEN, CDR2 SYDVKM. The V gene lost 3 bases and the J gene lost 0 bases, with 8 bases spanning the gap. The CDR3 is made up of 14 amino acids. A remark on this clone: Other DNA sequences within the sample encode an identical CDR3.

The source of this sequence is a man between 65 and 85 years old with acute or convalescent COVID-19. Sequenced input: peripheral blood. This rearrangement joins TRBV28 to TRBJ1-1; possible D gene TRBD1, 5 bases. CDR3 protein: CASSFQGMNTEAFF. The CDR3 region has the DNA TGTGCCAGCAGTTTTCAGGGAATGAACACTGAAGCTTTCTTT.